These 25 T cell receptor beta chains were sequenced from one sample in a study of blood T cell repertoires in COVID-19. TCRdb's copy holds only in-frame clones and misses some; the assay was immunoSEQ multiplex PCR. In the table there are more than 350,000 clones, about 88% of which are singletons. Input material: PBMCs or T cells enriched from blood (not recorded which). All receptors come from a woman under 30 who had been exposed to COVID-19.

This clone has a handful of counts. The CDR3 loop is CASSSSTGVNSPLHF. CDR3 in DNA: TGTGCCAGCAGCTCCTCTACAGGGGTAAATTCACCCCTCCACTTT. This chain links TRBV13 with TRBJ1-6, with 7 positions matching TRBD1. This CDR3 comprises 15 residues. With 4 bases clipped from V and 7 bases from J, the junction kept 7 bases outside the gene matches. Germline values: CDR1 PRHDT, CDR2 FYEKMQ (reference sequence).

This sequence joins TRBV2 and TRBJ2-7; the match to TRBD2 covers 9 bases. With 10 bases clipped from V and 6 bases from J, the junction kept 10 bases outside the gene matches. CDR3 size: 13 residues. From germline, CDR1 is SNHLY and CDR2 FYNNEI. Here the CDR3 reads CATRLADPSEQYF. CDR3 sequence (DNA): TGTGCCACTCGACTAGCGGATCCCTCCGAGCAGTACTTC.

The CDR3 DNA follows: TGCGCCAGCAGCCAGACCTCCCCAGGGACAGGAGTTTCTTACGAGCAGTACTTC. This encodes CASSQTSPGTGVSYEQYF. The chain links TRBV4-3 to TRBJ2-7; 8 bases match TRBD1. This CDR3 is 18 amino acids long. V shed 3 bases and J 4 bases; nucleotides not matched to a gene: 17. The germline CDR1 and CDR2 sequences are LGHNA and YSLEER.

The J gene is TRBJ2-2, the V gene TRBV27, with 7 bases identical to TRBD2. V lost 4 bases and J lost 4; bases outside the gene matches: 9. CDR3 length: 16 residues. The germline CDR1 and CDR2 sequences are MNHEY and SMNVEV (reference sequence). Written as DNA, the CDR3 is TGTGCCAGCAGTTCCAATGGACTAGTCTCCACCGGGGAGCTGTTTTTT. Encoded protein: CASSSNGLVSTGELFF.

The rearrangement joins TRBV5-4 to TRBJ2-3; D is possibly TRBD2 (5 bases). V was clipped by 1 base and J by 4 bases, with 13 bases between them. Germline CDR1 is SGHNT and CDR2 is YYREEE (reference sequence). The length of the CDR3 is 15 residues. DNA for the CDR3: TGTGCCAGCAGCTTGCAACTAAAGGGAGCAGATACGCAGTATTTT. As protein: CASSLQLKGADTQYF.

This chain joins TRBV28 and TRBJ1-4; the match to TRBD1 covers 7 bases. Germline trimming cut 6 bases from V and 5 bases from J; bases unmatched to any gene: 6. The V gene's germline CDR1 is MDHEN and CDR2 SYDVKM. This CDR3 contains 14 residues. The CDR3 loop reads CASRGTERNEKLFF. CDR3 nucleotide sequence: TGTGCCAGCAGGGGGACAGAAAGAAATGAAAAACTGTTTTTT.

V gene TRBV28 combines with J gene TRBJ1-6; D call uncertain. Germline V gene lookup returns CDR1 MDHEN and CDR2 SYDVKM. The length of the CDR3 is 14 residues. The V and J ends lost 2 bases and 5 bases respectively, with 7 bases between them. The CDR3 spells CASSLRLDNSPLHF. DNA for the CDR3: TGTGCCAGCAGTTTAAGACTGGATAATTCACCCCTCCACTTT.

The rearrangement joins TRBV2 to TRBJ2-7; 7 bases line up with TRBD2. The CDR3 has 14 amino acids. With V trimmed by 3 bases and J by 7 bases, 9 bases remained unmatched. The germline CDR1 and CDR2 sequences are SNHLY and FYNNEI. CDR3: CASSETSSDKEQYF. As DNA, the CDR3 is TGTGCCAGCAGTGAGACTAGCTCTGATAAAGAGCAGTACTTC.

This clone was seen a single time. The chain couples TRBV5-1 to TRBJ2-1, with 13 bases aligning to TRBD2. This CDR3 is built from 15 residues. CDR1 SGHRS and CDR2 YFSETQ come from the germline V gene. Trimming at V came to 4 bases and at J to 8 bases, leaving 6 bases not matched to a gene. In DNA, the CDR3 is TGCGCCAGCAGCCTGGAGGGACTAGCGGGATATGAGCAGTTCTTC. Translating gives CASSLEGLAGYEQFF. Full variable domain (outside the CDR3, taken from reference TRBV5-1 and TRBJ2-1): KAGVTQTPRYLIKTRGQQVTLSCSPISGHRSVSWYQQTPGQGLQFLFEYFSETQRNKGNFPGRFSGRQFSNSRSEMNVSTLELGDSALYLCASSLEGLAGYEQFFGPGTRLTVL.

The chain combines TRBV7-8 with TRBJ2-7; TRBD1 is a possible D gene (6 bases). The V gene's germline CDR1 is SGHVS and CDR2 FQNEAQ. The CDR3 loop spans 13 amino acids. Trimming removed 5 bases at V and 2 bases at J, with 10 bases between. CDR3: CASSEDRPYEQYF. For the CDR3, the DNA is TGTGCCAGCAGCGAAGACAGGCCCTACGAGCAGTACTTC.

The chain is built from TRBV28 and TRBJ1-5, with D hard to call. The CDR3 has 12 residues. V lost 7 bases to trimming and J lost 1 base, with 5 bases between them. Germline assignment: CDR1 MDHEN and CDR2 SYDVKM. Written as DNA, the CDR3 is TGTGCCAGCACGGGGAGCAATCAGCCCCAGCATTTT. Protein sequence: CASTGSNQPQHF.

V gene TRBV5-1 combines with J gene TRBJ1-5; 8 positions match TRBD1. The length of the CDR3 is 16 residues. The V and J ends lost 0 bases and 7 bases, in that order; junction bases with no gene match: 9. Germline V gene data show CDR1 as SGHRS and CDR2 as YFSETQ. CDR3 residues: CASSLDPTGAGQPQHF. The CDR3 DNA is TGCGCCAGCAGCTTGGATCCGACAGGGGCGGGCCAGCCCCAGCATTTT.

V and J are TRBV29-1 and TRBJ1-1, with TRBD1 as a possible D gene (5 bases). V was pared by 6 bases and J by 4 bases, with 15 bases between. CDR1 is SQVTM, CDR2 ANQGSEA, per germline. This CDR3 contains 13 residues. The CDR3 loop is CSVAGQEGTEAFF. For the CDR3, the DNA is TGCAGCGTGGCGGGGCAAGAAGGCACTGAAGCTTTCTTT.

V usage is TRBV18 and J usage is TRBJ2-3, with TRBD2 as a possible D gene (6 bases). V was cut by 2 bases and J by 4 bases, with 19 bases left in between. From germline, CDR1 is KGHSH and CDR2 LQKENI. This CDR3 is built from 17 residues. The CDR3 is CASSPRTGGSVADTQYF. The CDR3 DNA sequence: TGTGCCAGCTCACCAAGGACCGGGGGTAGCGTCGCAGATACGCAGTATTTT. Full variable domain (rest looked up from reference TRBV18 and TRBJ2-3): NAGVMQNPRHLVRRRGQEARLRCSPMKGHSHVYWYRQLPEEGLKFMVYLQKENIIDESGMPKERFSAEFPKEGPSILRIQQVVRGDSAAYFCASSPRTGGSVADTQYFGPGTRLTVL.

The chain is built from TRBV6-1 and TRBJ1-5; D remains unclear. V lost 0 bases and J 2 bases, leaving 8 bases between the germline ends. Germline V gives CDR1 MNHNS, CDR2 SASEGT. The CDR3 has 15 residues. In nucleotides, the CDR3 is TGTGCCAGCAGTGAAGCGCGAACAGGCAATCAGCCCCAGCATTTT. The encoded protein is CASSEARTGNQPQHF.

This chain uses TRBV24-1 with TRBJ1-1; a possible D gene is TRBD1 (6 bases). Germline values: CDR1 KGHDR, CDR2 SFDVKD. Between the trimmed V and J ends, which lost 9 bases and 1 base, there was a span of 8 bases. This CDR3 is 12 amino acids long. The CDR3 DNA is TGTGCCACCCGGGGGGCGAACACTGAAGCTTTCTTT. This encodes CATRGANTEAFF.

The genes are TRBV10-3 and TRBJ1-6; D remains unclear. The length of the CDR3 is 13 residues. Trimming stripped 3 bases from V and 7 bases from J, with 7 bases between. From germline, CDR1 is ENHRY and CDR2 SYGVKD. The CDR3 DNA reads as TGTGCCATCAGTGAAACGGGGAATTCACCCCTCCACTTT. This sequence encodes CAISETGNSPLHF.

The CDR3 protein is CASSLVAYPLTDTQYF. CDR3 bases: TGTGCCAGCAGCTTAGTGGCTTACCCTCTCACAGATACGCAGTATTTT. The V gene is TRBV7-2, the J gene TRBJ2-3; D ambiguous. The CDR3 has 16 residues. Germline V CDR1 and CDR2: SGHTA, FQGNSA. Trimming cost V 1 base and J 2 bases, with 13 bases left between them.

The rearrangement joins TRBV7-9 to TRBJ2-1, with 16 bases that match TRBD2. Looked up from germline, CDR1 is SEHNR and CDR2 is FQNEAQ (reference sequence). The V gene end was trimmed by 5 bases and the J gene end by 9 bases; junction bases not matched to a gene: 7. The CDR3 is 16 residues long. CDR3 region: CASSPPGLAGGPEQFF. The CDR3, as DNA: TGTGCCAGCAGCCCGCCGGGACTAGCGGGAGGGCCTGAGCAGTTCTTC.

The rearrangement links TRBV2 to TRBJ1-1; D not certain. The CDR3 contains 14 residues. The germline V and J ends were trimmed by 2 bases and 1 base, with 8 bases remaining between them. The germline V gene encodes CDR1 SNHLY and CDR2 FYNNEI. The CDR3 spells CASSEIIPNTEAFF. The CDR3 DNA sequence: TGTGCCAGCAGTGAAATCATCCCGAACACTGAAGCTTTCTTT.

This clone was recorded once. The V call is TRBV5-1, the J call TRBJ1-6, with unresolved D. Germline-derived CDR1 and CDR2 are SGHRS and YFSETQ. V was clipped by 0 bases and J by 7 bases, with 11 bases between them. This CDR3 spans 15 amino acids. CDR3 sequence: CASSLDPMLNSPLHF. The CDR3 DNA reads TGCGCCAGCAGCTTGGATCCTATGTTAAATTCACCCCTCCACTTT.

CDR3 in DNA: TGTGCCATCGGACTAGCGGGAACGGGCACCGGGGAGCTGTTTTTT. This encodes CAIGLAGTGTGELFF. The chain carries TRBV10-3 and TRBJ2-2; 12 nucleotides align to TRBD2. Germline CDR1 and CDR2: ENHRY and SYGVKD. V dropped 8 bases and J dropped 4; count of bases not matched to a gene: 5. This CDR3 has 15 amino acids.

The chain has TRBV5-1 and TRBJ2-5; TRBD1 agrees at 11 bases. From germline, CDR1 is SGHRS and CDR2 YFSETQ. The CDR3 runs 17 residues. The junction had 11 bases not matched to a gene; V was cut back by 4 bases and J by 3 bases. This chain's CDR3 is CASSVLPGQGGEETQYF. In DNA form, the CDR3 reads TGCGCCAGCAGCGTCCTACCGGGACAGGGGGGAGAAGAGACCCAGTACTTC.

The V call is TRBV7-9, the J call TRBJ1-1; tentative D call: TRBD1 (5 bases). Germline-derived CDR1 and CDR2 are SEHNR and FQNEAQ (reference sequence). The CDR3 is 17 residues long. V was cut by 2 bases and J by 1 base, with 17 bases left in between. The DNA for the CDR3 is TGTGCCAGCAGCTTAATCCCCCTGACAGATTCGAACACTGAAGCTTTCTTT. Residues: CASSLIPLTDSNTEAFF.

This clone was observed at least ten times. V gene TRBV11-2 combines with J gene TRBJ2-7, with D tentatively TRBD2 (6 bases). This CDR3 contains 17 residues. With 6 bases removed from V and 0 bases from J, the gap between germline ends came to 21 bases. Germline CDR1 and CDR2: SGHAT and FQNNGV. The CDR3 region is CASRQGGGTALSYEQYF. Written as DNA, the CDR3 is TGTGCCAGCAGGCAGGGAGGCGGCACAGCTCTCTCCTACGAGCAGTACTTC.